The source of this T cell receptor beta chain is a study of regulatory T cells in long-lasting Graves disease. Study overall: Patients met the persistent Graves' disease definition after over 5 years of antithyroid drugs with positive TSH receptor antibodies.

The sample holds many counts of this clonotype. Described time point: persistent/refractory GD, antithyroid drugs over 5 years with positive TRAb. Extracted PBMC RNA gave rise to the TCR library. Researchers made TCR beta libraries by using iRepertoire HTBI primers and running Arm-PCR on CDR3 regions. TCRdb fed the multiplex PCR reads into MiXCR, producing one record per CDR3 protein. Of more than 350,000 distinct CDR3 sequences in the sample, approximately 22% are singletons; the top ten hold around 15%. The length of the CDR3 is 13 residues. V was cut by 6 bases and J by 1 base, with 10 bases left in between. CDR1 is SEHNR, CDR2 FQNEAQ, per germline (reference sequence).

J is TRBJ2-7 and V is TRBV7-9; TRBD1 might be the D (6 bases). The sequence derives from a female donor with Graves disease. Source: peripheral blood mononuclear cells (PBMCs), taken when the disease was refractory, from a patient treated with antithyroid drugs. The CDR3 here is CASSSDSSYEQYF. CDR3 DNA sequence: TGTGCCAGCAGTTCGGACAGTTCCTACGAGCAGTACTTC.